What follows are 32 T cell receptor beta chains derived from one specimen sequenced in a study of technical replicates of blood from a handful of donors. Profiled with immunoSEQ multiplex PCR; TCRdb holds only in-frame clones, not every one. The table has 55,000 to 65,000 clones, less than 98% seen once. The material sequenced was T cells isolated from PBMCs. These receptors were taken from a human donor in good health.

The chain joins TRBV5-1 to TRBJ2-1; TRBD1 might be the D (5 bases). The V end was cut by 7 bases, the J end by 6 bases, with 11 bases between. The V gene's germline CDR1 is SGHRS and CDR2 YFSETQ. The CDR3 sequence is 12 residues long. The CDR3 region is CASSYRSNEQFF. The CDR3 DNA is TGCGCCAGCTCCTACAGGAGCAATGAGCAGTTCTTC.

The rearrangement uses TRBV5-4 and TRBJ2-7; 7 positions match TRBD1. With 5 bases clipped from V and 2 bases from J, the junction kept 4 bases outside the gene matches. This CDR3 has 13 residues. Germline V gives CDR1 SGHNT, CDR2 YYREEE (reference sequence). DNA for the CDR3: TGTGCCAGCAGTCGGCAGGGGGCCTACGAGCAGTACTTC. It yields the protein CASSRQGAYEQYF.

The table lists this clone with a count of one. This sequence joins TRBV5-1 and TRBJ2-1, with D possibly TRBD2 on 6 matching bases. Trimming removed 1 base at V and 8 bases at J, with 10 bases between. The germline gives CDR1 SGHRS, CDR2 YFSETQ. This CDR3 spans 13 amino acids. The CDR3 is CASSLLGEDEQFF. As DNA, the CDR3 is TGCGCCAGCAGCTTGCTAGGGGAGGATGAGCAGTTCTTC.

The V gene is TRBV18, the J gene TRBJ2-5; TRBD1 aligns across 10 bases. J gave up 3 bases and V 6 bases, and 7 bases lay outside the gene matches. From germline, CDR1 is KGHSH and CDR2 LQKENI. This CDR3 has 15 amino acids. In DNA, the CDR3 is TGTGCCAGCTCCCAAGGGACAGGGGTTGAAGAGACCCAGTACTTC. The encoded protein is CASSQGTGVEETQYF.

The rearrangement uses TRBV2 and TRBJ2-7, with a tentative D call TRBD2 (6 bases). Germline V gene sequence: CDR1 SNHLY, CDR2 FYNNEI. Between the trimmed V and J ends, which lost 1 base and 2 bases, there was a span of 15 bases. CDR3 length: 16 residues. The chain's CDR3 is CASSEGGREIPYEQYF. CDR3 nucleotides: TGTGCCAGCAGTGAAGGAGGTCGGGAGATCCCCTACGAGCAGTACTTC.

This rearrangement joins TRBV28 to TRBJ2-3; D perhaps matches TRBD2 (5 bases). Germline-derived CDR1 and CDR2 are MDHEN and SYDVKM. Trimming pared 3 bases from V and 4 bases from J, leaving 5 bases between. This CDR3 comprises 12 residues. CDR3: CASSFSADTQYF. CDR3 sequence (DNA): TGTGCCAGCAGTTTTAGCGCAGATACGCAGTATTTT.

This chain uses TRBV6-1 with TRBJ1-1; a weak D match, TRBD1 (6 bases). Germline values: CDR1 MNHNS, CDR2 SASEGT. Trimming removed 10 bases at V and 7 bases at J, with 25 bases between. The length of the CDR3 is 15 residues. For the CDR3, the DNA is TGTGCCACCAGAACGACCTACAGGGACCAAGTTGAAGCTTTCTTT. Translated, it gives CATRTTYRDQVEAFF.

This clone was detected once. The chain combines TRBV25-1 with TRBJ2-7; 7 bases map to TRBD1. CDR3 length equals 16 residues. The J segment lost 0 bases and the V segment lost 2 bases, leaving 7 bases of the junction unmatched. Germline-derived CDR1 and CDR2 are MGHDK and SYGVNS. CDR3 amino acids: CASSEHKGATSYEQYF. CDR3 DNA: TGTGCCAGCAGTGAACACAAGGGGGCAACCTCCTACGAGCAGTACTTC.

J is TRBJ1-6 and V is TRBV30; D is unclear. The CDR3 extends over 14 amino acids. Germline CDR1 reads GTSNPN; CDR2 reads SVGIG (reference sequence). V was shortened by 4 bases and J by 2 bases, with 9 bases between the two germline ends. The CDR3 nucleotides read TGTGCCTGGAACCGGGAGGCCTATAATTCACCCCTCCACTTT. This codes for CAWNREAYNSPLHF.

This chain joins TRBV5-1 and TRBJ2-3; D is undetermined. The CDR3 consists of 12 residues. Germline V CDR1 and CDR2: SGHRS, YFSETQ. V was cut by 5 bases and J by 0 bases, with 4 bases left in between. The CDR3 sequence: CASRQSTDTQYF. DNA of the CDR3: TGCGCCAGCAGACAGAGCACAGATACGCAGTATTTT.

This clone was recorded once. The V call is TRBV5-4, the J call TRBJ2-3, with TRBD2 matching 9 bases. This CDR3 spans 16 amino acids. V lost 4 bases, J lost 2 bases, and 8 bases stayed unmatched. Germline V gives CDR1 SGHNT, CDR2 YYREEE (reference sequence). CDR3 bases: TGTGCCAGCAGCGAAGTGGGACTAGCAAACACAGATACGCAGTATTTT. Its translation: CASSEVGLANTDTQYF.

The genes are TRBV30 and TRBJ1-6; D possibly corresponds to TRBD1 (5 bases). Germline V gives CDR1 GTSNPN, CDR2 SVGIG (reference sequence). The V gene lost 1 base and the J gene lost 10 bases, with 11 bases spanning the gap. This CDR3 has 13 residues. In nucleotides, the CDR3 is TGTGCCTGGAGTGGACAGTCCCGGTCACCCCTCCACTTT. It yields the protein CAWSGQSRSPLHF.

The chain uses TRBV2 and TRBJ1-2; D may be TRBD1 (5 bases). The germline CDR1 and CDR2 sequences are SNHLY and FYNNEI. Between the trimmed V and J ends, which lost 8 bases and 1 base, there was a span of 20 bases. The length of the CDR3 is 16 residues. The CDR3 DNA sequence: TGTGCCAGCCCACGGTCGGGGGGGACCTTTAACTATGGCTACACCTTC. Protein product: CASPRSGGTFNYGYTF.

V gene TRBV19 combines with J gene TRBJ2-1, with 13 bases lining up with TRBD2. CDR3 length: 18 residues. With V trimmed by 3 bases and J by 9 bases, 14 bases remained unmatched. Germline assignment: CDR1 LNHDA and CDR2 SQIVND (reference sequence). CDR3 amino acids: CASSISGLAGWGSFEQFF. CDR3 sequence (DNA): TGTGCCAGTAGTATCTCGGGACTAGCGGGATGGGGATCATTTGAGCAGTTCTTC. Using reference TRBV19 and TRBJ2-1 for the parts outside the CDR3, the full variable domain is DGGITQSPKYLFRKEGQNVTLSCEQNLNHDAMYWYRQDPGQGLRLIYYSQIVNDFQKGDIAEGYSVSREKKESFPLTVTSAQKNPTAFYLCASSISGLAGWGSFEQFFGPGTRLTVL.

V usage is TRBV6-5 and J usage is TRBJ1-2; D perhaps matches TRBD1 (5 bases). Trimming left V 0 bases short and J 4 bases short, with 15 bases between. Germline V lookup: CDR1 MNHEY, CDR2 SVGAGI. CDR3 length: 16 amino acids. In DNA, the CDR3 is TGTGCCAGCAGTTACTCTGGGGGGTCAAGCCGCTATGGCTACACCTTC. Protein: CASSYSGGSSRYGYTF.

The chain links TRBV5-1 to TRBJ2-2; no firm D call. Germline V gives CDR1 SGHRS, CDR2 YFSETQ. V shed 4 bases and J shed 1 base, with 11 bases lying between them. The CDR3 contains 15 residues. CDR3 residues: CASSPGFQNTGELFF. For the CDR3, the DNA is TGCGCCAGCAGCCCAGGATTTCAGAACACCGGGGAGCTGTTTTTT.

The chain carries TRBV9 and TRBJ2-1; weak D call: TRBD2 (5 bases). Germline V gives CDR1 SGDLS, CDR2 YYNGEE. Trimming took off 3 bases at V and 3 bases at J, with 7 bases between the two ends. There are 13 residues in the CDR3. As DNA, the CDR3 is TGTGCCAGCAGCGCTCGGGGCTACAATGAGCAGTTCTTC. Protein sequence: CASSARGYNEQFF.

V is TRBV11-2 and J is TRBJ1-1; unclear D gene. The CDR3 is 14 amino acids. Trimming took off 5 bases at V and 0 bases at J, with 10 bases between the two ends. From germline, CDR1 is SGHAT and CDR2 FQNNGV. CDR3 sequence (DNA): TGTGCCAGCAGCCCGAGGGCTATGAACACTGAAGCTTTCTTT. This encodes CASSPRAMNTEAFF.

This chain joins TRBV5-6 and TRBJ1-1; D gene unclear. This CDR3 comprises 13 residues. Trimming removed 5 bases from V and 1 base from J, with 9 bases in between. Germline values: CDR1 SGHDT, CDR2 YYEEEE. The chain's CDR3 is CASRRRQNTEAFF. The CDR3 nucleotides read TGTGCCAGCAGAAGACGACAGAACACTGAAGCTTTCTTT.

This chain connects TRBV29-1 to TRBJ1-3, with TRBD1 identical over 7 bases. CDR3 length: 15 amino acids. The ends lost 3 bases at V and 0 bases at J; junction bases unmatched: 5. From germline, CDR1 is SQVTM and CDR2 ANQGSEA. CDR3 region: CSVEQGTASGNTIYF. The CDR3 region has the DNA TGCAGCGTTGAGCAAGGGACAGCCTCTGGAAACACCATATATTTT.

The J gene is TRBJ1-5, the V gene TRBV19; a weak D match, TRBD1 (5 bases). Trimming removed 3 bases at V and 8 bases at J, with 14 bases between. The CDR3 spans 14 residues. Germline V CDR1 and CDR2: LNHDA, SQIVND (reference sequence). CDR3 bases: TGTGCCAGTAGTATCATGGGGCAGGGTGAGCCCCAGCATTTT. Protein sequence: CASSIMGQGEPQHF. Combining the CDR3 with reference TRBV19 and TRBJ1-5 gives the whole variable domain DGGITQSPKYLFRKEGQNVTLSCEQNLNHDAMYWYRQDPGQGLRLIYYSQIVNDFQKGDIAEGYSVSREKKESFPLTVTSAQKNPTAFYLCASSIMGQGEPQHFGDGTRLSIL.

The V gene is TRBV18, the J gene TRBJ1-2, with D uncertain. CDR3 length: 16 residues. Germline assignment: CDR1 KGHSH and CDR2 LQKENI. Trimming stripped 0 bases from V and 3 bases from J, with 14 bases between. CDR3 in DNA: TGTGCCAGCTCACCACCCTCTAATACGAGATACTATGGCTACACCTTC. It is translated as CASSPPSNTRYYGYTF.

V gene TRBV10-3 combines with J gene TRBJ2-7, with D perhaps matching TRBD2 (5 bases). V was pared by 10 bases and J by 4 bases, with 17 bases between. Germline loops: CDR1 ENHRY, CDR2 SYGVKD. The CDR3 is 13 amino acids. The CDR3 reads CATTPTSMYEQYF. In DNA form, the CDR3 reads TGTGCCACTACACCCACTAGTATGTACGAGCAGTACTTC.

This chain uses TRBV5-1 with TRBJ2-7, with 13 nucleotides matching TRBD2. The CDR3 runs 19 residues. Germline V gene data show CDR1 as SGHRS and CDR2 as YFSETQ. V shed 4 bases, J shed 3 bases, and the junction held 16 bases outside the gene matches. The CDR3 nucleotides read TGCGCCAGCAGCGGAGGACGCCCGAGGACTAGCGGGAGCTTCTACGAGCAGTACTTC. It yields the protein CASSGGRPRTSGSFYEQYF.

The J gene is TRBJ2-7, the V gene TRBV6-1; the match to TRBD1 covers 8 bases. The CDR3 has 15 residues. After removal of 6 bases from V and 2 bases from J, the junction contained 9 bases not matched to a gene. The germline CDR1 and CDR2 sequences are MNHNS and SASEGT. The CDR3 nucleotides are TGTGCCAGCAGCCCGGACCCGGGACAGGCCTACGAGCAGTACTTC. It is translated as CASSPDPGQAYEQYF.

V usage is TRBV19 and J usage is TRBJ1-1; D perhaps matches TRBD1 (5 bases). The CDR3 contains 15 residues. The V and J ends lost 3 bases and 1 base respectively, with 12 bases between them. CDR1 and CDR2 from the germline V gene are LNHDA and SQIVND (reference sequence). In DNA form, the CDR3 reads TGTGCCAGTAGTATCCGCCTTACAGGGAACACTGAAGCTTTCTTT. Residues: CASSIRLTGNTEAFF.

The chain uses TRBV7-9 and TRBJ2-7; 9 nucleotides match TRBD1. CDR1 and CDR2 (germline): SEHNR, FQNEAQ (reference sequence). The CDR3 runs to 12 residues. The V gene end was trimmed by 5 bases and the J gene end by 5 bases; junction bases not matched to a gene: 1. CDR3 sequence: CASSRTGDEQYF. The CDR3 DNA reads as TGTGCCAGCAGCAGGACAGGGGACGAGCAGTACTTC.

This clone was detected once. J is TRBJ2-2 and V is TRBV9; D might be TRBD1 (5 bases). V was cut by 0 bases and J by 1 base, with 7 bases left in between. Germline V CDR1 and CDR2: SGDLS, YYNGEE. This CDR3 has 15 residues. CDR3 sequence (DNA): TGTGCCAGCAGCGTAGGGGGCTTGAACACCGGGGAGCTGTTTTTT. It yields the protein CASSVGGLNTGELFF.

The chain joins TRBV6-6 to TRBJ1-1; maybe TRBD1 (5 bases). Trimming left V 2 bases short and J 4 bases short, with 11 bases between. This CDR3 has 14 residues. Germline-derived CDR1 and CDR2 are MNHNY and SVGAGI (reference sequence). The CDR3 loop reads CASSYGTGGTEAFF. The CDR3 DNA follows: TGTGCCAGCAGTTACGGCACCGGGGGCACTGAAGCTTTCTTT.

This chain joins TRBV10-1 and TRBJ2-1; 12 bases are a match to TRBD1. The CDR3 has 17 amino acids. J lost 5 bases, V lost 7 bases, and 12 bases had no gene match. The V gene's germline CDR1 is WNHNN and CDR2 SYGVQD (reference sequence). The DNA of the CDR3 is TGCGCCAGCACCAGTACCGGGACAGGGGGCGACAACAATGAGCAGTTCTTC. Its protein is CASTSTGTGGDNNEQFF.

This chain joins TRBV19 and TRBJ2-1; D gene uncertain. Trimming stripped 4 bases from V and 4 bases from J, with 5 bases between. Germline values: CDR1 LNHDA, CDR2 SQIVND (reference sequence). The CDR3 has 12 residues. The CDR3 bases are TGTGCCAGTAGTACCCTATACAATGAGCAGTTCTTC. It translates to CASSTLYNEQFF.

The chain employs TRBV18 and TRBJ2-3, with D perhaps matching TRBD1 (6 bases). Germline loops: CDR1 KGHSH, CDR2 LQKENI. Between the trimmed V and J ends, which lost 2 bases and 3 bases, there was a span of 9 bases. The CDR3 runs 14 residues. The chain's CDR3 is CASSPNRETDTQYF. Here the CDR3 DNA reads TGTGCCAGCTCACCAAACAGGGAGACAGATACGCAGTATTTT.